These 6 T cell receptor beta chains were sequenced from one sample in a study of T cell repertoires in cytomegalovirus infection. TCRdb used MiXCR to reprocess the reads, holding one entry per CDR3 protein. The table lists about 830,000 distinct CDR3 sequences, about 30% of them singletons. Their antigen targets remain unknown. The specimen was cultured CD8+ T cells from PBMCs, collected from culture after CMV antigen stimulation. Receptor source: a human donor in good health (CMV status not recorded). Some clones in this sample may be carry-over from other donors' samples.

The V call is TRBV12-5, the J call TRBJ2-7; no definite D call. Trimming removed 1 base at V and 1 base at J, with 8 bases between. This CDR3 is 14 amino acids long. Germline lookup yields CDR1 LGHNT and CDR2 FRNRAP. The CDR3 bases are TGTGCTAGTGGTTTGGGTGGGAATTCCTACGAGCAGTACTTC. It yields the protein CASGLGGNSYEQYF.

The chain recombines TRBV27 with TRBJ2-1; 8 bases line up with TRBD2. CDR3 length: 15 residues. Trimming cost V 4 bases and J 7 bases; bases outside gene matches: 9. The germline V gene has CDR1 MNHEY and CDR2 SMNVEV (reference sequence). Here the CDR3 DNA reads TGTGCCAGCAGTTCCCAGCGGGGGTGGTGGAATGAGCAGTTCTTC. Translation gives CASSSQRGWWNEQFF.

This clonotype occurred many times. This chain links TRBV27 with TRBJ2-2; D unresolved. Trimming removed 3 bases from V and 2 bases from J, with 7 bases in between. CDR1 MNHEY and CDR2 SMNVEV come from the germline V gene (reference sequence). The length of the CDR3 is 14 residues. The CDR3: CASSFPSNTGELFF. The CDR3 coding sequence is TGTGCCAGCAGTTTCCCTAGTAACACCGGGGAGCTGTTTTTT.

This clonotype appeared a few times. The gene calls are TRBV9 and TRBJ2-2, with D perhaps TRBD1 (6 bases). The germline gives CDR1 SGDLS, CDR2 YYNGEE. V was trimmed by 2 bases and J by 10 bases, leaving 27 bases between them. The CDR3 has 18 residues. The CDR3 DNA sequence: TGTGCCAGCAGCGTCAACAGGGTAAAGGAACCGGGGAGCCTGGAGCTGTTTTTT. Translated: CASSVNRVKEPGSLELFF. Looking up the rest from reference TRBV9 and TRBJ2-2 gives the full variable domain: DSGVTQTPKHLITATGQRVTLRCSPRSGDLSVYWYQQSLDQGLQFLIQYYNGEERAKGNILERFSAQQFPDLHSELNLSSLELGDSALYFCASSVNRVKEPGSLELFFGEGSRLTVL.

There are a few counts of this clonotype. The CDR3 region has the DNA TGTGCCAGCAGTTGGACAGCGTATAGCAATCAGCCCCAGCATTTT. Translating gives CASSWTAYSNQPQHF. The V and J genes are TRBV27 and TRBJ1-5; tentatively, D is TRBD1 (6 bases). Trimming pared 4 bases from V and 0 bases from J, leaving 10 bases between. The CDR3 covers 15 residues. CDR1 and CDR2 (germline): MNHEY, SMNVEV (reference sequence).

This clonotype has only a few counts. This rearrangement joins TRBV12-3 or TRBV12-4 to TRBJ1-3; the D is unclear. The CDR3 loop spans 13 amino acids. The V end lost 8 bases, the J end lost 7 bases, and 15 bases lay between the germline ends. The CDR3 nucleotides are TGTGCCAGCGACACCGGCGGCGTCAACACCATATATTTT. Protein product: CASDTGGVNTIYF.